The sample holds a few counts of the clone carrying this T cell receptor (beta chain). No antigen is known for it. Donors underwent one heparinised blood draw, about 120 mL on average. CD4+ naive, central memory, regulatory and stem cell-like memory cells were sorted via CD45RO/CCR7/CD25/CD127/CD95/CD27. Expressed TCRB transcripts were sequenced because the entire RNA isolate underwent reverse transcription. Repertoires were generated with immunoSEQ multiplex PCR, while TCRdb's copy carries only in-frame clones and drops some. The sample holds 250,000 to 350,000 clones; 14% are singletons and the top ten take over 0.015%. These data are taken from a study of beta chain features in type 1 diabetes. With V trimmed by 1 base and J by 3 bases, 3 bases remained unmatched. This CDR3 has 15 amino acids. The germline CDR1 and CDR2 sequences are LNHDA and SQIVND (reference sequence). The study, taken as a whole, reports: Among all four CD4+ subsets, Type 1 diabetes patients had TCRB CDR3s that were moderately but significantly shorter.

Sequenced: naive CD4+ T cells from blood. This sequence was found in a man aged 25 to 40 with type 1 diabetes. This chain joins TRBV19 and TRBJ2-7; TRBD1 matches at 10 bases. The CDR3 protein is CASSIGQGAHYEQYF. CDR3 nucleotides: TGTGCCAGTAGTATAGGACAGGGGGCCCACTACGAGCAGTACTTC. Variable domain in full (rest from reference TRBV19 and TRBJ2-7): DGGITQSPKYLFRKEGQNVTLSCEQNLNHDAMYWYRQDPGQGLRLIYYSQIVNDFQKGDIAEGYSVSREKKESFPLTVTSAQKNPTAFYLCASSIGQGAHYEQYFGPGTRLTVT.